The clone carrying this TCR beta chain was seen at least ten times. The diagnoses drew upon clinical symptoms, serum thyroxine and TRAb, thyroid ultrasound and orbital computed tomography. This entry belongs to a study of T cells in Graves' hyperthyroidism and ophthalmopathy. Amplification yielded TCR beta CDR3 regions, with RNA transcripts as the source. An initial round of RT-PCR targeting the TCR CDR3 relied on the HTBI primer set. From the multiplex PCR reads, TCRdb called clonotypes with MiXCR, one entry per CDR3 protein. The table has roughly 420,000 distinct CDR3 sequences, less than 20% seen once. Germline loops: CDR1 DFQATT, CDR2 SNEGSKA (reference sequence). This CDR3 has 13 amino acids. V was clipped by 6 bases and J by 3 bases; unmatched bases: 6.

This TCR was recovered from a woman between 18 and 29 years old with Graves' hyperthyroidism. Sequenced material: blood. The chain carries TRBV20-1 and TRBJ2-7, with 9 positions matching TRBD1. CDR3 nucleotide sequence: TGCAGTGCCATGGGACAGGGATTCTACGAGCAGTACTTC. It yields the protein CSAMGQGFYEQYF.